This passage covers 23 T cell receptor beta chains from one sample sequenced in a study of OX40 agonist ivuxolimab in advanced cancers. Library construction relied on the immunoSEQ multiplex PCR assay. TCRdb stores this immuneACCESS table with in-frame sequences only. Part of the clones is absent; in the studies checked, under half of the shortfall reflects unresolved V genes, and no reason is known for the rest. The sample data list about 12,000 clones, and around 76% of these were observed just once. About 31% of the sample comes from the top ten. The source was CD4+ or CD8+ T cells sorted from blood, collected in a trial of the OX40 agonist ivuxolimab. The receptors originated from an adult with an advanced solid tumor such as melanoma, head and neck, liver or kidney cancer.

The rearrangement links TRBV9 to TRBJ2-1; TRBD2 matches 15 bases. J lost 1 base, V lost 1 base, and 12 bases had no gene match. The germline gives CDR1 SGDLS, CDR2 YYNGEE. The CDR3 length is 21 residues. As DNA, the CDR3 is TGTGCCAGCAGCGTACCTTCCTCGGGACTAGCGGGAGGCCTTTCCTACAATGAGCAGTTCTTC. This translates into CASSVPSSGLAGGLSYNEQFF.

This chain links TRBV7-6 with TRBJ1-1; D perhaps matches TRBD1 (5 bases). The V and J ends lost 6 bases and 1 base respectively, with 9 bases between them. The CDR3 is 13 residues long. The germline V gene has CDR1 SGHVS and CDR2 FNYEAQ. CDR3 DNA: TGTGCCAGCAGAGACAGCCCGAACACTGAAGCTTTCTTT. Translated, it gives CASRDSPNTEAFF.

With regard to this clone: At the DNA level, this CDR3 is encoded by other sequences in the same sample as well. The genes are TRBV10-3 and TRBJ2-1, with 9 positions matching TRBD2. Germline trimming cut 9 bases from V and 4 bases from J; bases unmatched to any gene: 7. The CDR3 is made up of 14 amino acids. Germline V gene data show CDR1 as ENHRY and CDR2 as SYGVKD. The chain's CDR3 is CAISLAGLYNEQFF. DNA for the CDR3: TGTGCCATTAGCCTAGCGGGACTTTACAATGAGCAGTTCTTC.

The chain couples TRBV10-1 to TRBJ2-7, with a possible D match to TRBD1 (5 bases). The V gene lost 4 bases and the J gene lost 3 bases, with 19 bases spanning the gap. In germline, CDR1 is WNHNN, CDR2 SYGVQD (reference sequence). This CDR3 is 16 amino acids long. In DNA form, the CDR3 reads TGCGCCAGCAGTGTAAAAACAGGTGACCCTCACTACGAGCAGTACTTC. The encoded protein is CASSVKTGDPHYEQYF.

In its sample, this clone was seen once. V is TRBV27 and J is TRBJ2-7; maybe TRBD1 (6 bases). Germline V gene data show CDR1 as MNHEY and CDR2 as SMNVEV (reference sequence). The V gene lost 5 bases and the J gene lost 2 bases, with 13 bases spanning the gap. The CDR3 consists of 14 residues. The CDR3 sequence: CASSPGTRPYEQYV. DNA for the CDR3: TGTGCCAGCAGTCCCGGGACACGACCCTACGAGCAGTACGTC.

The V gene is TRBV7-9, the J gene TRBJ2-5, with 7 positions matching TRBD2. CDR1 is SEHNR and CDR2 is FQNEAQ in the germline V gene (reference sequence). This CDR3 contains 10 residues. Trimming cost V 5 bases and J 9 bases; bases outside gene matches: 0. The DNA of the CDR3 is TGTGCCAGCAGCCGGGAGGCCCAGTACTTC. Translated: CASSREAQYF.

The J gene is TRBJ2-3, the V gene TRBV4-3; 11 nucleotides align to TRBD2. The germline CDR1 and CDR2 sequences are LGHNA and YSLEER. V lost 1 base and J lost 1; bases outside the gene matches: 7. The CDR3 extends over 18 amino acids. The CDR3 DNA reads TGCGCCAGCAGCCAAGCAACTAGCGGGAGCTTCGGCACAGATACGCAGTATTTT. It encodes CASSQATSGSFGTDTQYF.

This clone was detected only once. The rearrangement joins TRBV6-4 to TRBJ1-2, with D possibly matching TRBD1 (6 bases). Germline loops: CDR1 MRHNA, CDR2 SNTAGT. V lost 5 bases to trimming and J lost 4 bases, with 11 bases between them. This CDR3 is 13 amino acids long. CDR3 nucleotides: TGTGCCAGCAGTTCCACAGGGCGCTATGGCTACACCTTC. It yields the protein CASSSTGRYGYTF.

The chain is built from TRBV19 and TRBJ1-1, with unresolved D. This CDR3 comprises 13 residues. CDR1 and CDR2 from the germline V gene are LNHDA and SQIVND (reference sequence). The V end lost 5 bases, the J end lost 0 bases, and 7 bases lay between the germline ends. CDR3 amino acids: CASSRSVNTEAFF. DNA for the CDR3: TGTGCCAGTAGTCGGTCAGTGAACACTGAAGCTTTCTTT. Together with reference TRBV19 and TRBJ1-1, the CDR3 gives the full variable domain: DGGITQSPKYLFRKEGQNVTLSCEQNLNHDAMYWYRQDPGQGLRLIYYSQIVNDFQKGDIAEGYSVSREKKESFPLTVTSAQKNPTAFYLCASSRSVNTEAFFGQGTRLTVV.

The chain recombines TRBV27 with TRBJ2-3, with D hard to call. V lost 1 base and J 2 bases, leaving 4 bases between the germline ends. Germline-derived CDR1 and CDR2 are MNHEY and SMNVEV (reference sequence). The CDR3 contains 13 residues. CDR3: CASSLWVTDTQYF. The CDR3 coding sequence is TGTGCCAGCAGTTTATGGGTCACAGATACGCAGTATTTT.

The chain employs TRBV13 and TRBJ2-3; 7 bases map to TRBD1. The germline V gene has CDR1 PRHDT and CDR2 FYEKMQ (reference sequence). This CDR3 spans 16 amino acids. The ends lost 2 bases at V and 3 bases at J; junction bases unmatched: 8. CDR3 protein: CASSLKQGSPTDTQYF. CDR3 DNA: TGTGCCAGCAGCTTAAAACAGGGGAGCCCAACAGATACGCAGTATTTT.

The CDR3 spells CASSLFRGSTNEKLFF. The CDR3 DNA is TGTGCCAGCAGTCTCTTTCGGGGCTCAACTAATGAAAAACTGTTTTTT. The chain uses TRBV27 and TRBJ1-4; weak D call: TRBD1 (5 bases). Trimming pared 5 bases from V and 0 bases from J, leaving 13 bases between. This CDR3 region has 16 residues. Germline V gives CDR1 MNHEY, CDR2 SMNVEV (reference sequence).

This chain joins TRBV18 and TRBJ2-7; 15 positions agree with TRBD2. Unmatched junction bases numbered 1, after V lost 3 bases and J lost 4 bases. Germline V CDR1 and CDR2: KGHSH, LQKENI. The CDR3 is 15 amino acids. The CDR3 loop reads CASSPGLAGGYEQYV. The CDR3 DNA sequence: TGTGCCAGCTCACCCGGACTAGCGGGAGGGTACGAGCAGTACGTC.

The chain uses TRBV10-3 and TRBJ2-2; no firm D call. The V end was cut by 6 bases, the J end by 5 bases, with 10 bases between. The CDR3 is 13 residues long. Germline CDR1 ENHRY, CDR2 SYGVKD. CDR3 residues: CAIRAEGTGELFF. The CDR3 coding sequence is TGTGCCATCAGGGCGGAAGGGACCGGGGAGCTGTTTTTT.

The chain's CDR3 is CAISEGYEQYF. DNA of the CDR3: TGTGCCATCAGTGAGGGTTACGAGCAGTACTTC. This sequence joins TRBV10-3 and TRBJ2-7; no reliable D call. Deletions cut 2 bases from V and 4 bases from J, with 3 bases between. This CDR3 spans 11 amino acids. CDR1 and CDR2 (germline): ENHRY, SYGVKD.

Only a few counts were recorded for this clone. The chain couples TRBV27 to TRBJ2-1; D gene uncertain. V lost 3 bases and J lost 4, with 13 bases in between. Per germline, CDR1 MNHEY and CDR2 SMNVEV (reference sequence). The CDR3 totals 15 residues. CDR3 sequence reads: CASSFSRTFYNEQFF. In nucleotides, the CDR3 is TGTGCCAGCAGTTTTTCTAGGACCTTTTACAATGAGCAGTTCTTC.

V and J are TRBV14 and TRBJ2-5; D is uncertain. V lost 1 base and J 2 bases, leaving 8 bases between the germline ends. CDR3 size: 14 residues. Germline loops: CDR1 SGHDN, CDR2 FVKESK. The CDR3, as DNA: TGTGCCAGCAGCCAAGTCGGCAGGCAAGAGACCCAGTACTTC. Residues: CASSQVGRQETQYF.

CDR3 bases: TGTGCCAGCAGCCCCTCCCGCCCGATATTCACAGATACGCAGTATTTT. Encoded protein: CASSPSRPIFTDTQYF. The chain has TRBV7-8 and TRBJ2-3, with unresolved D. The V end lost 5 bases, the J end lost 2 bases, and 17 bases lay between the germline ends. The length of the CDR3 is 16 residues. The V gene's germline CDR1 is SGHVS and CDR2 FQNEAQ.

The chain couples TRBV29-1 to TRBJ2-7; TRBD1 might be the D (5 bases). Germline CDR1 reads SQVTM; CDR2 reads ANQGSEA. The CDR3 sequence is 13 residues long. Deletions cut 5 bases from V and 5 bases from J, with 16 bases between. This chain's CDR3 is CSVLTGERDEQYV. CDR3 sequence (DNA): TGCAGCGTTTTAACAGGAGAAAGGGACGAGCAGTACGTC.

V is TRBV9 and J is TRBJ2-1; D assignment may be TRBD1 or TRBD2 (6 bases each). Germline V gene lookup returns CDR1 SGDLS and CDR2 YYNGEE. Trimming took 0 bases from V and 0 from J, leaving 13 bases between them. This CDR3 contains 17 residues. CDR3 sequence reads: CASSVGGAASSYNEQFF. The CDR3 DNA is TGTGCCAGCAGCGTAGGGGGGGCGGCCAGCTCCTACAATGAGCAGTTCTTC.

The chain recombines TRBV5-6 with TRBJ2-6; D is possibly TRBD2 (6 bases). Germline V gene lookup returns CDR1 SGHDT and CDR2 YYEEEE. The CDR3 runs to 16 residues. V was trimmed by 0 bases and J by 2 bases, leaving 9 bases between them. The CDR3 DNA reads TGTGCCAGCAGCTTGGGTGCGGGGCCTGGGGCCAACGTCCTGACTTTC. Translating gives CASSLGAGPGANVLTF.

V and J are TRBV6-5 and TRBJ2-2; 9 nucleotides match TRBD2. Per germline, CDR1 MNHEY and CDR2 SVGAGI. The CDR3 runs 14 residues. The trim removed 5 bases at V and 5 bases at J, leaving 3 bases unmatched. The CDR3 sequence is CASSGGRVTGELFF. The CDR3 coding sequence is TGTGCCAGCAGTGGCGGGAGGGTTACCGGGGAGCTGTTTTTT.

The J gene is TRBJ2-2, the V gene TRBV30; 7 nucleotides line up with TRBD1. The CDR3 totals 13 residues. Trimming took 3 bases from V and 6 from J; bases not matched to a gene: 4. Per the germline V gene, CDR1 is GTSNPN and CDR2 is SVGIG (reference sequence). Written as DNA, the CDR3 is TGTGCCTGGAGCGGTACAGGGGCCGGGGAGCTGTTTTTT. The encoded protein is CAWSGTGAGELFF.